The T cell receptor (gamma chain) under discussion was sequenced for a study of gamma delta lymphoproliferative disorders and STAT genes. Sequencing used genomic DNA taken from PBMCs of patients and controls. TCRdb re-identified clones in the multiplex PCR reads via CATT. The table has a few thousand gamma-chain clones, 8.2% seen once. Within the sample, this clone is medium-sized. This CDR3 is also generated by other DNA sequences in the sample. The CDR3 extends over 12 amino acids. CDR1 and CDR2 from the germline V gene are EGSTGY and YDSYTSSV. V shed 1 base and J 4 bases; nucleotides not matched to a gene: 1.

The sequence came from a human donor in good health. The chain carries TRGV4 and TRGJ1 or TRGJ2. No J gene is reported in TCRdb; it was inferred here by comparing the DNA with germline. The source material was blood. The DNA of the CDR3 is TGTGCCACCTGGGATGGATATTATAAGAAACTCTTT. This sequence encodes CATWDGYYKKLF.